These 21 T cell receptor beta chains were all obtained from the same sample, sequenced in a study of glioma-infiltrating T cells. TCR alpha and beta CDR3 regions were amplified from RNA using iRepertoire nested multiplex PCR. TCRdb fed the multiplex PCR reads into MiXCR, producing one record per CDR3 protein. Found here are about 140,000 distinct CDR3 sequences, more than 35% of them singletons; the top ten hold 20% to 25%. The specimen sequenced was glioma tissue, nonneoplastic brain tissue, or PBMCs (not recorded which). The receptors were sampled from a human donor with low-grade glioma or glioblastoma, undergoing nonglioma brain surgery, or in good health (not recorded which).

This clonotype was detected only a few times. The J gene is TRBJ2-2, the V gene TRBV6-1; the D is unclear. CDR3 length: 14 amino acids. V was pared by 5 bases and J by 0 bases, with 7 bases between. Germline loops: CDR1 MNHNS, CDR2 SASEGT. The CDR3 region is CASSPAANTGELFF. The CDR3 DNA follows: TGTGCCAGCAGTCCGGCCGCGAACACCGGGGAGCTGTTTTTT.

In its sample, this clonotype was seen a few times. This chain links TRBV6-1 with TRBJ1-1, with TRBD1 identical over 11 bases. V lost 7 bases, J lost 5 bases, and 18 bases stayed unmatched. The CDR3 loop spans 18 amino acids. Germline-derived CDR1 and CDR2 are MNHNS and SASEGT. The CDR3, as DNA: TGTGCCAGCACCTCGGACAGGGGGCTGTGGGGCCTGGGAACTGAAGCTTTCTTT. Translating gives CASTSDRGLWGLGTEAFF.

The chain couples TRBV2 to TRBJ1-4, with no clear D. The CDR3 runs to 14 residues. The V gene lost 3 bases and the J gene lost 7 bases, with 12 bases spanning the gap. CDR1 is SNHLY and CDR2 is FYNNEI in the germline V gene. This CDR3 is CASSDRNVREKLFF. The CDR3 DNA reads TGTGCCAGCAGTGATCGTAATGTCCGTGAAAAACTGTTTTTT.

The rearrangement uses TRBV19 and TRBJ1-2; a weak D match, TRBD1 (6 bases). The length of the CDR3 is 13 residues. Germline assignment: CDR1 LNHDA and CDR2 SQIVND (reference sequence). Trimming shortened V by 7 bases and J by 4 bases, and 13 bases separated the two germline ends. The CDR3 nucleotides are TGTGCCAGTACGCCCCAGGGGTCCTATGGCTACACCTTC. It encodes CASTPQGSYGYTF.

J is TRBJ2-7 and V is TRBV20-1; D uncertain. Germline V lookup: CDR1 DFQATT, CDR2 SNEGSKA (reference sequence). V lost 5 bases, J lost 6 bases, and 17 bases lay in between. The CDR3 consists of 13 residues. CDR3 sequence reads: CSAQLSGPGEQYF. The CDR3 DNA is TGCAGTGCTCAGCTTAGTGGGCCCGGCGAGCAGTACTTC.

This clonotype was observed a handful of times. This chain connects TRBV2 to TRBJ1-6; 8 nucleotides align to TRBD1. The junction had 5 bases not matched to a gene; V was cut back by 6 bases and J by 7 bases. The V gene's germline CDR1 is SNHLY and CDR2 FYNNEI. CDR3 size: 14 residues. The CDR3 DNA follows: TGTGCCAGCAGCGCCGGACAGGGAAATTCACCCCTCCACTTT. This codes for CASSAGQGNSPLHF.

The rearrangement links TRBV4-1 to TRBJ1-6, with TRBD1 matching 9 bases. Germline V lookup: CDR1 MGHRA, CDR2 YSYEKL. The CDR3 length is 14 residues. The J segment lost 8 bases and the V segment lost 7 bases, leaving 6 bases of the junction unmatched. CDR3 DNA: TGCGCCAGCAAGGGGGGACAGGGCGATTCACCCCTCCACTTT. Translating gives CASKGGQGDSPLHF.

The gene calls are TRBV12-3 or TRBV12-4 and TRBJ1-2; no clear D. This CDR3 spans 12 amino acids. The V and J ends lost 0 bases and 8 bases respectively, with 7 bases between them. The CDR3 region is CASSLAGGGYTF. The CDR3 DNA is TGTGCCAGCAGTTTAGCGGGAGGAGGCTACACCTTC.

Concerning this clonotype: Since a much larger clone is just one base distant, this may be a read error. V usage is TRBV10-3 and J usage is TRBJ2-7; tentative D call: TRBD2 (5 bases). Germline assignment: CDR1 ENHRY and CDR2 SYGVKD. Trimming left V 10 bases short and J 4 bases short, with 11 bases between. The CDR3 sequence is 11 residues long. The CDR3 DNA reads TGTGCCAGAATCGGAGGTTACGAGCAGTACTTC. Its protein is CARIGGYEQYF.

The V call is TRBV11-2, the J call TRBJ2-3, with 9 bases lining up with TRBD2. Germline CDR1 reads SGHAT; CDR2 reads FQNNGV. V lost 1 base and J lost 2; bases outside the gene matches: 7. The CDR3 contains 17 residues. The CDR3 sequence: CASSLVPSGVATDTQYF. The CDR3 DNA reads as TGTGCCAGCAGCTTAGTTCCTAGCGGGGTCGCCACAGATACGCAGTATTTT.

V usage is TRBV15 and J usage is TRBJ2-7; 8 nucleotides align to TRBD1. V gave up 0 bases and J gave up 5 bases; unmatched junction bases: 9. CDR1 and CDR2 (germline): LNHNV, YYDKDF (reference sequence). This CDR3 region has 16 residues. The CDR3 region has the DNA TGTGCCACCAGCAGAGATCTCCAGGGGGCGTTGGACGAGCAGTACTTC. It is translated as CATSRDLQGALDEQYF.

This clonotype was counted between two and nine times. Germline and junction disagree at one end, which may indicate a read error. This chain uses TRBV6-5 with TRBJ2-3; D not certain. The CDR3 runs to 15 residues. Per the germline V gene, CDR1 is MNHEY and CDR2 is SVGAGI. The CDR3 reads CASSEQAPDTDTQYF. In nucleotides, the CDR3 is TGCGCCAGCAGTGAGCAGGCTCCAGACACAGATACGCAGTATTTT.

The chain joins TRBV28 to TRBJ1-2; no clear D. V lost 4 bases, J lost 4 bases, and 7 bases lay in between. Looked up from germline, CDR1 is MDHEN and CDR2 is SYDVKM. This CDR3 spans 12 amino acids. In nucleotides, the CDR3 is TGTGCCAGCAGTTCCGACACCTATGGCTACACCTTC. It translates to CASSSDTYGYTF.

A note on this clonotype: A read error may explain this, as a much larger clone is one base away. CDR3 nucleotides: TGTGCCAACAGCCGACGGGACTATGCGGATTCACCCCTCCACTTT. Protein: CANSRRDYADSPLHF. V usage is TRBV28 and J usage is TRBJ1-6; D is perhaps TRBD1 (5 bases). Looked up from germline, CDR1 is MDHEN and CDR2 is SYDVKM. V lost 10 bases, J lost 8 bases, and 21 bases lay in between. The CDR3 runs 15 residues.

Concerning this clonotype itself: One end of the junction is discordant with germline, which a read error may explain. The gene calls are TRBV7-2 and TRBJ1-1; unclear D gene. The V gene's germline CDR1 is SGHTA and CDR2 FQGNSA. This CDR3 has 13 amino acids. The CDR3 sequence is CARSTGMNTEAFF. The CDR3 nucleotides are TGTGCCCGCAGCACCGGGATGAACACTGAAGCTTTCTTT.

The chain couples TRBV28 to TRBJ1-5; D is unclear. CDR1 and CDR2 from the germline V gene are MDHEN and SYDVKM. The CDR3 extends over 12 amino acids. V lost 3 bases to trimming and J lost 5 bases, with 5 bases between them. CDR3 nucleotide sequence: TGTGCCAGCAGTTTGAGTTATCAGCCCCAGCATTTT. Amino acids: CASSLSYQPQHF.

This clonotype was counted ten times or more. This rearrangement joins TRBV3-1 to TRBJ2-5; D gene unclear. Deletions cut 0 bases from V and 5 bases from J, with 4 bases between. The CDR3 extends over 12 amino acids. The V gene's germline CDR1 is LGHDT and CDR2 YNNKEL (reference sequence). The CDR3 DNA follows: TGTGCCAGCAGCCAAGATTGGGAGACCCAGTACTTC. Protein product: CASSQDWETQYF.

This clonotype was recorded many times. This chain connects TRBV27 to TRBJ1-1, with unresolved D. The V end lost 2 bases, the J end lost 3 bases, and 7 bases lay between the germline ends. The CDR3 extends over 13 amino acids. From germline, CDR1 is MNHEY and CDR2 SMNVEV (reference sequence). CDR3 protein: CASSLKVYTEAFF. CDR3 nucleotides: TGTGCCAGCAGTTTAAAGGTCTACACTGAAGCTTTCTTT.

This clonotype was observed a handful of times. This sequence may be a read error, since a much larger clone differs from it by one base. The chain employs TRBV7-6 and TRBJ1-1; D ambiguous. Germline values: CDR1 SGHVS, CDR2 FNYEAQ. The CDR3 sequence is 13 residues long. This CDR3 reads CARSLEWDTEAFF. The CDR3 region has the DNA TGTGCCCGCAGCTTAGAATGGGACACTGAAGCTTTCTTT. The full variable domain, in which reference TRBV7-6 and TRBJ1-1 provide the parts outside the CDR3, is GAGVSQSPRYKVTKRGQDVALRCDPISGHVSLYWYRQALGQGPEFLTYFNYEAQQDKSGLPNDRFSAERPEGSISTLTIQRTEQRDSAMYRCARSLEWDTEAFFGQGTRLTVV.

This clonotype was observed many times. The J gene is TRBJ1-2, the V gene TRBV29-1; the D gene is possibly TRBD1 (6 bases). Germline V gene lookup returns CDR1 SQVTM and CDR2 ANQGSEA. Trimming took off 2 bases at V and 2 bases at J, with 9 bases between the two ends. The CDR3 loop spans 13 amino acids. The CDR3 spells CSVEIGQNYGYTF. CDR3 coding DNA: TGCAGCGTTGAAATTGGACAGAACTATGGCTACACCTTC.

The rearrangement joins TRBV9 to TRBJ1-2, with 10 positions matching TRBD1. In germline, CDR1 is SGDLS, CDR2 YYNGEE. CDR3 length equals 15 residues. J lost 8 bases, V lost 1 base, and 8 bases had no gene match. CDR3 loop: CASSVMEGTGEGYTF. The CDR3 bases are TGTGCCAGCAGCGTAATGGAGGGGACAGGGGAAGGCTACACCTTC.